Sequencing of this TCR beta chain was carried out in a study of shared clonotypes between healthy human individuals. Whole-study findings and limits: Naive subsets, compared against memory subsets, generally had larger estimated richness values.

Comments on this clone: As yet, its antigen is unknown.

Selected positively for CCR7 and CD45RO-negative, naive CD8 cells excluded terminally differentiated effector memory CD45RA+ cells. None of the donors, who were healthy HIV-negative adults, had recently had acute infections or vaccinations. J lost 5 bases, V lost 6 bases, and 1 base had no gene match. CDR1 is LGHNA, CDR2 YNFKEQ, per germline. The CDR3 runs 12 residues. Sequencing used immunoSEQ multiplex PCR; TCRdb keeps in-frame clones, though not all of them. The table records roughly 2,000,000 clones, around 93% of them present only once. The specimen was naive CD8+ T cells from PBMCs. This chain connects TRBV4-2 to TRBJ2-7, with 10 bases that match TRBD2. This receptor was taken from a man younger than 35 in good health. Some clones in this sample may be carry-over from other donors' samples. CDR3 in amino acids: CASSLAGDEQYF. The CDR3 DNA reads as TGTGCCAGCAGTCTAGCGGGAGACGAGCAGTACTTC.